This TCR beta chain was observed in a study of T cells after yellow fever vaccination. The TCR cDNA carried a universal primer site and UMIs from 5'RACE template switching. MiXCR was run by TCRdb on the 5' RACE reads, yielding one entry per CDR3 protein. The sample includes 300,000 to 450,000 distinct CDR3 sequences, around 6.5% of them seen just once. The CDR3 has 16 residues. Germline CDR1 is LNHDA and CDR2 is SQIVND (reference sequence). V was clipped by 5 bases and J by 3 bases; unmatched bases: 6. This TCR was sampled from a man younger than 45 who received the YFV17D yellow fever vaccine. The rearrangement uses TRBV19 and TRBJ2-4; TRBD2 agrees at 11 bases. The material was PBMCs, obtained 5 days after the yellow fever booster vaccination. The CDR3 sequence is CASSPFGTSGKNIQYF. The DNA for the CDR3 is TGTGCCAGTAGTCCCTTCGGGACTAGCGGCAAAAACATTCAGTACTTC.